This TCR beta chain was profiled in a study of blood T cell repertoires in COVID-19. The data were produced by immunoSEQ multiplex PCR, yet TCRdb's version contains in-frame clones alone and is incomplete. The sample lists about 110,000 clones; 76% were seen once. Material: peripheral blood. This clonotype was obtained from a woman older than 75 with acute or convalescent COVID-19.

The chain's CDR3 is CASSPRTGSRETQYF. The CDR3 DNA is TGTGCCAGCTCACCGCGAACAGGGAGCCGGGAGACCCAGTACTTC. The rearrangement joins TRBV18 to TRBJ2-5; possibly TRBD1 for D (6 bases). Germline CDR1 reads KGHSH; CDR2 reads LQKENI. The CDR3 contains 15 residues. V lost 3 bases to trimming and J lost 5 bases, with 16 bases between them.